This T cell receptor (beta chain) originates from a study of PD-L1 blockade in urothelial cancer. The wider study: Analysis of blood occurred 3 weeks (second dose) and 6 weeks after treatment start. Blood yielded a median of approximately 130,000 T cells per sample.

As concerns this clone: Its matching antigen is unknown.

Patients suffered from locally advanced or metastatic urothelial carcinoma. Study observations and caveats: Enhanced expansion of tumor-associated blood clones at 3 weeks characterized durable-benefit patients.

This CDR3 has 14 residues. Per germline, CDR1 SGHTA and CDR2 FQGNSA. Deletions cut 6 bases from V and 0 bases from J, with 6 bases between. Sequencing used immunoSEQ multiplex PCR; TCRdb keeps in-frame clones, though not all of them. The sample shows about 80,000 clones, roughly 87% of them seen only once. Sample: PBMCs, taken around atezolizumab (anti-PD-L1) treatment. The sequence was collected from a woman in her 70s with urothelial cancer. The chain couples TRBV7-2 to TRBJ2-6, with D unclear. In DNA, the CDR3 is TGTGCCAGCAGGGCCGCCTCTGGGGCCAACGTCCTGACTTTC. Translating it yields CASRAASGANVLTF.